This T cell receptor beta chain is from a study of blood T cells in healthy people across ages. Comment on this clonotype: Its antigen is not known.

CDR3 size: 12 residues. V was trimmed by 0 bases and J by 13 bases, leaving 10 bases between them. Germline CDR1 SNHLY, CDR2 FYNNEI. The study's findings and limits: Bulk PBMC profiling left naive and antigen-experienced comparisons inconclusive.

Using a J-beta primer mix together with a sample-barcoded 5' primer, a second PCR was run for about 7 to 12 cycles. Tagging of each cDNA molecule was performed by a template-switch adaptor with 12 random nucleotides. From each sample, at least 2.5 million paired-end reads containing CDR3 were obtained. TCRdb passed the 5' RACE reads through MiXCR, listing each CDR3 protein once. The data hold around 2 million distinct CDR3 sequences, with about 39% observed a single time. This clonotype was sampled from a human donor in good health. Sample: blood. The chain carries TRBV2 and TRBJ1-5, with D unclear. The chain's CDR3 is CASSEASTLQHF. The DNA of the CDR3 is TGTGCCAGCAGTGAAGCGTCGACATTACAGCATTTT. The whole variable domain, remainder taken from reference TRBV2 and TRBJ1-5, is EPEVTQTPSHQVTQMGQEVILRCVPISNHLYFYWYRQILGQKVEFLVSFYNNEISEKSEIFDDQFSVERPDGSNFTLKIRSTKLEDSAMYFCASSEASTLQHFGDGTRLSIL.